This entry is about one T cell receptor (beta chain). RNA transcripts were the template for amplifying TCR beta CDR3 regions. HTBI primers were employed in a first-round RT-PCR of the TCR CDR3. TCRdb re-analysed the multiplex PCR reads in MiXCR, keeping a single row per CDR3 protein. The table has about 720,000 distinct CDR3 sequences, around 19% seen once. This entry belongs to a study of T cells in Graves' hyperthyroidism and ophthalmopathy. CDR1 MNHEY and CDR2 SMNVEV come from the germline V gene (reference sequence). This CDR3 has 14 amino acids. Unmatched junction bases numbered 11, after V lost 6 bases and J lost 7 bases.

Specimen: blood. This TCR was recovered from a woman in her forties or fifties with Graves' hyperthyroidism that later progressed to Graves' ophthalmopathy. V usage is TRBV27 and J usage is TRBJ1-1; TRBD1 agrees at 7 bases. CDR3: CASRYLTGVGEAFF. Written as DNA, the CDR3 is TGTGCCAGCAGATATCTTACAGGGGTAGGTGAAGCTTTCTTT.